The 22 T cell receptor beta chains in this list originate from one sample, sequenced in a study of T-cell memory formation after mild COVID-19. TCRdb processed the 5' RACE reads anew with MiXCR; each CDR3 protein has one entry. The sample holds about 150,000 distinct CDR3 sequences, approximately 6% seen once. The sequencing sample was made of PBMCs or a T cell subset sorted from them (not recorded which). The receptors derive from an adult woman who had mild COVID-19 (a few samples of this study predate the infection). Cell type and time point are not known.

This clonotype has a handful of counts. The chain joins TRBV5-1 to TRBJ2-2; 8 bases align to TRBD1. CDR3 length equals 14 residues. Germline trimming cut 4 bases from V and 6 bases from J; bases unmatched to any gene: 5. CDR1 and CDR2 (germline): SGHRS, YFSETQ. CDR3 nucleotide sequence: TGCGCCAGCAGCGGACAGGGTTGGTCCGGGGAGCTGTTTTTT. Translation gives CASSGQGWSGELFF.

This clonotype was recorded at least ten times. The chain is built from TRBV5-1 and TRBJ1-2; 7 nucleotides agree with TRBD1. The V segment lost 3 bases and the J segment 0 bases; nucleotides outside the gene matches: 2. This CDR3 contains 14 residues. Germline-derived CDR1 and CDR2 are SGHRS and YFSETQ. The CDR3 reads CASSSGQTNYGYTF. The CDR3 coding sequence is TGCGCCAGCAGCTCGGGACAGACTAACTATGGCTACACCTTC.

This clonotype was observed a handful of times. The V gene is TRBV11-3, the J gene TRBJ2-5; 9 bases are shared with TRBD1. The V gene end was trimmed by 5 bases and the J gene end by 5 bases; junction bases not matched to a gene: 9. Germline V gives CDR1 SGHNT, CDR2 YENEEA. This CDR3 spans 15 amino acids. CDR3 coding DNA: TGTGCCAGCAGCGAGGGACAGGGTACGGGGGAGACCCAGTACTTC. Translated: CASSEGQGTGETQYF.

This clonotype showed up many times. This chain joins TRBV12-3 or TRBV12-4 and TRBJ2-2; D might be TRBD1 (5 bases). V lost 3 bases and J 2 bases, leaving 7 bases between the germline ends. This CDR3 spans 14 amino acids. DNA for the CDR3: TGTGCCAGCAGTTTTGACAGAAACACCGGGGAGCTGTTTTTT. This gives the protein CASSFDRNTGELFF.

The table lists this clonotype with many counts. The chain couples TRBV12-3 or TRBV12-4 to TRBJ2-7, with D tentatively TRBD2 (5 bases). V was clipped by 6 bases and J by 0 bases, with 12 bases between them. The CDR3 runs to 14 residues. Here the CDR3 DNA reads TGTGCCAGCAGATTCAGCGGTAGCTCCTACGAGCAGTACTTC. Its protein is CASRFSGSSYEQYF.

This clonotype was seen repeatedly, ten times or more. This chain links TRBV7-9 with TRBJ2-3; 7 nucleotides align to TRBD2. V gave up 8 bases and J gave up 11 bases; unmatched junction bases: 16. The CDR3 loop spans 14 amino acids. The germline gives CDR1 SEHNR, CDR2 FQNEAQ (reference sequence). The CDR3 protein is CASGGRETKRRQYF. In nucleotides, the CDR3 is TGTGCCAGCGGAGGGAGGGAAACGAAGAGGAGGCAGTATTTT.

This clonotype was observed many times. The chain joins TRBV18 to TRBJ2-1, with D possibly called TRBD1 or TRBD2 (6 bases each). This CDR3 has 19 amino acids. Germline CDR1 and CDR2: KGHSH and LQKENI. Between the trimmed V and J ends, which lost 2 bases and 5 bases, there was a span of 25 bases. CDR3: CASSPSRSYRVGLHNEQFF. DNA for the CDR3: TGTGCCAGCTCACCATCACGGTCTTACAGGGTGGGACTCCACAATGAGCAGTTCTTC.

This clonotype was seen at least ten times. The V and J genes are TRBV12-3 or TRBV12-4 and TRBJ2-3; D unresolved. This CDR3 is built from 16 residues. The V end lost 5 bases, the J end lost 1 base, and 16 bases lay between the germline ends. CDR3 DNA sequence: TGTGCCAGCAGTCCCAGCCTGGTTATGCGCACAGATACGCAGTATTTT. Its protein product is CASSPSLVMRTDTQYF.

This clonotype was observed many times. The CDR3 region is CATSDTGTGGTYEQYF. The CDR3 nucleotides are TGTGCCACCAGTGATACTGGGACAGGGGGTACCTACGAGCAGTACTTC. The V and J genes are TRBV24-1 and TRBJ2-7, with 11 positions matching TRBD1. The V gene's germline CDR1 is KGHDR and CDR2 SFDVKD. This CDR3 is 16 amino acids long. The trim removed 3 bases at V and 2 bases at J, leaving 5 bases unmatched.

This chain uses TRBV7-8 with TRBJ1-2, with TRBD1 matching over 7 bases. Germline assignment: CDR1 SGHVS and CDR2 FQNEAQ. The CDR3 is 14 residues long. Unmatched junction bases numbered 8, after V lost 2 bases and J lost 8 bases. DNA of the CDR3: TGTGCCAGCAGCTTAAGGACAGGCGGAGAAGGCTACACCTTC. As protein: CASSLRTGGEGYTF.

In its sample, this clonotype was seen a few times. The CDR3 loop is CASSLDSGRNESPYEQYF. CDR3 sequence (DNA): TGTGCCAGCAGCTTGGATAGCGGGAGGAATGAGTCCCCCTACGAGCAGTACTTC. The chain couples TRBV7-8 to TRBJ2-7; 10 bases agree with TRBD2. Per the germline V gene, CDR1 is SGHVS and CDR2 is FQNEAQ. The CDR3 is 18 amino acids. V lost 3 bases to trimming and J lost 2 bases; unmatched junction nucleotides: 13.

Many counts were recorded for this clonotype. CDR3 region: CSVAEGFLGNQPQHF. The DNA for the CDR3 is TGCAGCGTTGCGGAAGGGTTCTTAGGCAATCAGCCCCAGCATTTT. V gene TRBV29-1 combines with J gene TRBJ1-5; D ambiguous. V dropped 4 bases and J dropped 2 bases, with 15 bases sitting between them. The CDR3 is made up of 15 amino acids. Germline V lookup: CDR1 SQVTM, CDR2 ANQGSEA. Filled out from reference TRBV29-1 and TRBJ1-5, the complete variable domain reads SAVISQKPSRDICQRGTSLTIQCQVDSQVTMMFWYRQQPGQSLTLIATANQGSEATYESGFVIDKFPISRPNLTFSTLTVSNMSPEDSSIYLCSVAEGFLGNQPQHFGDGTRLSIL.

This clonotype was observed at least ten times. This chain connects TRBV4-3 to TRBJ2-3; TRBD2 aligns across 7 bases. The CDR3 runs to 14 residues. Germline V gene lookup returns CDR1 LGHNA and CDR2 YSLEER. J was trimmed by 6 bases and V by 7 bases; bases with no gene match: 10. CDR3 bases: TGCGCCAGCAAACGGGTAGCGGGTGGGGATACGCAGTATTTT. Translation: CASKRVAGGDTQYF.

This clonotype was counted many times. V gene TRBV11-2 combines with J gene TRBJ2-2; D not resolved. The germline V and J ends were trimmed by 5 bases and 7 bases, with 8 bases remaining between them. The CDR3 covers 12 residues. Germline CDR1 and CDR2: SGHAT and FQNNGV. Written as DNA, the CDR3 is TGTGCCAGCAGCCCCCATAACGGGGAGCTGTTTTTT. Its protein is CASSPHNGELFF. The variable domain in full, with the rest retrieved from reference TRBV11-2 and TRBJ2-2, is EAGVAQSPRYKIIEKRQSVAFWCNPISGHATLYWYQQILGQGPKLLIQFQNNGVVDDSQLPKDRFSAERLKGVDSTLKIQPAKLEDSAVYLCASSPHNGELFFGEGSRLTVL.

The sample holds many counts of this clonotype. This chain uses TRBV11-2 with TRBJ2-2; D unresolved. The germline V and J ends were trimmed by 0 bases and 9 bases, with 8 bases remaining between them. The CDR3 has 13 residues. CDR1 SGHAT and CDR2 FQNNGV come from the germline V gene. The CDR3 protein is CASSLDRARELFF. In nucleotides, the CDR3 is TGTGCCAGCAGCTTAGATAGGGCTCGGGAGCTGTTTTTT.

This clonotype was seen ten or more times. The chain joins TRBV7-2 to TRBJ2-5, with TRBD2 matching 7 bases. The germline V gene encodes CDR1 SGHTA and CDR2 FQGNSA. Trimming took 1 base from V and 4 from J; bases not matched to a gene: 6. The CDR3 runs to 15 residues. The CDR3 loop reads CASSLVPSGGETQYF. The CDR3 DNA reads TGTGCCAGCAGCTTAGTGCCTAGCGGTGGAGAGACCCAGTACTTC.

This chain connects TRBV7-9 to TRBJ1-5; perhaps TRBD1 as D (5 bases). In germline, CDR1 is SEHNR, CDR2 FQNEAQ (reference sequence). V was clipped by 5 bases and J by 7 bases, with 12 bases between them. CDR3 size: 13 residues. CDR3 in DNA: TGTGCCAGCAGCCGAGGGGTTGGACAGCCCCAGCATTTT. Its protein product is CASSRGVGQPQHF.

CDR3 amino acids: CASSPRDISLQETQYF. CDR3 nucleotide sequence: TGCGCCAGCAGCCCCCGGGACATAAGCCTTCAAGAGACCCAGTACTTC. The chain links TRBV4-1 to TRBJ2-5, with D possibly matching TRBD1 (6 bases). The CDR3 sequence is 16 residues long. Deletions cut 4 bases from V and 2 bases from J, with 17 bases between. CDR1 MGHRA and CDR2 YSYEKL come from the germline V gene.

This clonotype was seen repeatedly, ten times or more. The chain employs TRBV20-1 and TRBJ2-5; TRBD1 matches at 7 bases. J lost 1 base, V lost 6 bases, and 11 bases had no gene match. Germline-derived CDR1 and CDR2 are DFQATT and SNEGSKA (reference sequence). CDR3 length equals 15 residues. The DNA for the CDR3 is TGCAGTGCGAGTTACAGGGGACGGATCCAAGAGACCCAGTACTTC. It translates to CSASYRGRIQETQYF.

In this sample, this clonotype turned up many times. This chain uses TRBV12-3 or TRBV12-4 with TRBJ2-1; 9 nucleotides match TRBD1. The CDR3 totals 15 residues. With V trimmed by 6 bases and J by 1 base, 4 bases remained unmatched. The CDR3 DNA is TGTGCCAGCAGGCCGGGACAGGGTTCCTACAATGAGCAGTTCTTC. Translated: CASRPGQGSYNEQFF.

In its sample, this clonotype was seen a few times. The rearrangement links TRBV7-8 to TRBJ2-1; D could derive from TRBD1 or TRBD2 (5 bases each). Germline CDR1 reads SGHVS; CDR2 reads FQNEAQ. The V end was cut by 4 bases, the J end by 9 bases, with 13 bases between. The CDR3 has 13 residues. DNA of the CDR3: TGTGCCAGCAGCTCAGGGTTTGGGAGTGAGCAGTTCTTC. Translation gives CASSSGFGSEQFF.

This clonotype was seen a few times. The genes are TRBV20-1 and TRBJ1-1, with no clear D. CDR3 length: 13 amino acids. Germline CDR1 is DFQATT and CDR2 is SNEGSKA (reference sequence). Trimming shortened V by 3 bases and J by 0 bases, and 8 bases separated the two germline ends. CDR3 sequence reads: CSARDPLNTEAFF. In nucleotides, the CDR3 is TGCAGTGCTAGGGACCCCCTGAACACTGAAGCTTTCTTT.